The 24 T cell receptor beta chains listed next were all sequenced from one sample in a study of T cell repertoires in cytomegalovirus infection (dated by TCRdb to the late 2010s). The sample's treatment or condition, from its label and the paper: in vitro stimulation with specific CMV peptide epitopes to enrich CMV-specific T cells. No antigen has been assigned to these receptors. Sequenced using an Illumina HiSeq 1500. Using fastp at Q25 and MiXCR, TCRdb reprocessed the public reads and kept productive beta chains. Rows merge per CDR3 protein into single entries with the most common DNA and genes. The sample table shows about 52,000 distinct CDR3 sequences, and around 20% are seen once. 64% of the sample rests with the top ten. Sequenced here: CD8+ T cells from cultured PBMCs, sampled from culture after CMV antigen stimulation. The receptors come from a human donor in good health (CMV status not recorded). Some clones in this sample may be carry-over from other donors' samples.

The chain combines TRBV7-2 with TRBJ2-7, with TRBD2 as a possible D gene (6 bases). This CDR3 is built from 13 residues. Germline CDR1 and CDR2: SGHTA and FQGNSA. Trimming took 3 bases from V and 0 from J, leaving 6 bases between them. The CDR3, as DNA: TGTGCCAGCAGCTTCGGGGGCTCCTACGAGCAGTACTTC. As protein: CASSFGGSYEQYF.

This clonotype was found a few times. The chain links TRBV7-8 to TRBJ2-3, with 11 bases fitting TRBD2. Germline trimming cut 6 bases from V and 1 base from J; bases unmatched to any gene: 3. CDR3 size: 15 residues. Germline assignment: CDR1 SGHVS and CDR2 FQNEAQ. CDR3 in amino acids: CASRLLAGGTDTQYF. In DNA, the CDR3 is TGTGCCAGCAGACTACTAGCGGGAGGCACAGATACGCAGTATTTT.

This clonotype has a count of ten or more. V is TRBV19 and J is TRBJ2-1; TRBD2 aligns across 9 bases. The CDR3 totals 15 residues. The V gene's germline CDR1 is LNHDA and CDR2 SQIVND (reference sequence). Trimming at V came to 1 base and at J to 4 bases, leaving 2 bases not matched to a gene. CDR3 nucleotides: TGTGCCAGTAGTATAGGTAGCGGGGGTTACAATGAGCAGTTCTTC. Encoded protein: CASSIGSGGYNEQFF.

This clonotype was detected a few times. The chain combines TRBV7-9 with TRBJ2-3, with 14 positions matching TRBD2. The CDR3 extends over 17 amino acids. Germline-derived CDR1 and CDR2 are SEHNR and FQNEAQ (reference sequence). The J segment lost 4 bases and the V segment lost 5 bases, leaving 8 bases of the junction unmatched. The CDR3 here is CASSPYGTSGSADTQYF. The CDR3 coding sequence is TGTGCCAGCAGCCCCTACGGGACTAGCGGGAGCGCAGATACGCAGTATTTT.

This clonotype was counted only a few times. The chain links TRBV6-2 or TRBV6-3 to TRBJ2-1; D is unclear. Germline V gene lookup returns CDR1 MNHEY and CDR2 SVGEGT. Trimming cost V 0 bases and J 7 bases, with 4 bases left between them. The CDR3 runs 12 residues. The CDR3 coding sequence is TGTGCCAGCAGTTACTCGGTGAATGAGCAGTTCTTC. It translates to CASSYSVNEQFF.

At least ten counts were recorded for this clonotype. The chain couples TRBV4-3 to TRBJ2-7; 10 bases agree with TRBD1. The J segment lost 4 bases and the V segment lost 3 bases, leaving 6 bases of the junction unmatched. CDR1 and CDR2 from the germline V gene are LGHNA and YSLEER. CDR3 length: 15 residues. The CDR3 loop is CASSQQWTGGYEQYF. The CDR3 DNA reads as TGCGCCAGCAGCCAGCAATGGACAGGGGGGTACGAGCAGTACTTC.

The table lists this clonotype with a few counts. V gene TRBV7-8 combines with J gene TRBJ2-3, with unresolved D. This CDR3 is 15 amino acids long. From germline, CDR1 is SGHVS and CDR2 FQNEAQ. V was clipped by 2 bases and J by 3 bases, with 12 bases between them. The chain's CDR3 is CASSLRPSRTDTQYF. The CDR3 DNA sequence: TGTGCCAGCAGCTTAAGGCCCTCTCGAACAGATACGCAGTATTTT. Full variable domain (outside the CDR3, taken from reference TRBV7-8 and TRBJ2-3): GAGVSQSPRYKVAKRGQDVALRCDPISGHVSLFWYQQALGQGPEFLTYFQNEAQLDKSGLPSDRFFAERPEGSVSTLKIQRTQQEDSAVYLCASSLRPSRTDTQYFGPGTRLTVL.

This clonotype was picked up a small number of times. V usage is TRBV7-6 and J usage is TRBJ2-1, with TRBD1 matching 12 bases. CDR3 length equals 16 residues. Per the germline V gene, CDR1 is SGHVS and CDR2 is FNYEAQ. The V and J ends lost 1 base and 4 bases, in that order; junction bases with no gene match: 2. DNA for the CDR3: TGTGCCAGCAGCTTAGGGGGACAGGGGGCATACAATGAGCAGTTCTTC. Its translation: CASSLGGQGAYNEQFF. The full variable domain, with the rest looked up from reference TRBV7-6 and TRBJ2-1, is GAGVSQSPRYKVTKRGQDVALRCDPISGHVSLYWYRQALGQGPEFLTYFNYEAQQDKSGLPNDRFSAERPEGSISTLTIQRTEQRDSAMYRCASSLGGQGAYNEQFFGPGTRLTVL.

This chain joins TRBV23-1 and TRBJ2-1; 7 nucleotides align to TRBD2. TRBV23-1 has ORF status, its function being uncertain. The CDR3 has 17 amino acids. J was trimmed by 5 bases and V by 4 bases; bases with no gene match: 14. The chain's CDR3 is CASSLSVREMADNEQFF. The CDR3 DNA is TGCGCCAGCAGTCTGTCGGTGCGGGAGATGGCGGACAATGAGCAGTTCTTC.

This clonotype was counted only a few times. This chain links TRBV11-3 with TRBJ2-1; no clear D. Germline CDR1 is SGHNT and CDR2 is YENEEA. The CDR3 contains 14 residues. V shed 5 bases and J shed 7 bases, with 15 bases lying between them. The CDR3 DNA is TGTGCCAGCAGCCCCCGGGCCCCCGGTAATGAGCAGTTCTTC. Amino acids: CASSPRAPGNEQFF. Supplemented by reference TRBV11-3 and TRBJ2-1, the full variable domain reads EAGVVQSPRYKIIEKKQPVAFWCNPISGHNTLYWYLQNLGQGPELLIRYENEEAVDDSQLPKDRFSAERLKGVDSTLKIQPAELGDSAVYLCASSPRAPGNEQFFGPGTRLTVL.

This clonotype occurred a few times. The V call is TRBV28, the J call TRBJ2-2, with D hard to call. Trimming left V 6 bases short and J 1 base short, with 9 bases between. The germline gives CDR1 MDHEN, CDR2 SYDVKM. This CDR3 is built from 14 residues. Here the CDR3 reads CASRSQLNTGELFF. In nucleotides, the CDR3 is TGTGCCAGCAGGTCCCAACTGAACACCGGGGAGCTGTTTTTT. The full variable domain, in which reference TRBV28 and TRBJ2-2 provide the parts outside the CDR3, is DVKVTQSSRYLVKRTGEKVFLECVQDMDHENMFWYRQDPGLGLRLIYFSYDVKMKEKGDIPEGYSVSREKKERFSLILESASTNQTSMYLCASRSQLNTGELFFGEGSRLTVL.

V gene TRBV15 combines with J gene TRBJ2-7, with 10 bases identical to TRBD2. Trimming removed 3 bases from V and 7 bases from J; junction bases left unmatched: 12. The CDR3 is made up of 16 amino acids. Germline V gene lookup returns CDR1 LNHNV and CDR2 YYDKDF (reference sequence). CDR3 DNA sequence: TGTGCCACCAGCAGTCCTAGCGGGAGCTCCCTCAGGGAGCAGTACTTC. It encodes CATSSPSGSSLREQYF.

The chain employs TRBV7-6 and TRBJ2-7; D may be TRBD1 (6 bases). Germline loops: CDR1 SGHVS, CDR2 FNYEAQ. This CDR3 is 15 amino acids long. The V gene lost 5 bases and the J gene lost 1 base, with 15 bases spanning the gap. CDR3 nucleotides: TGTGCCAGCAGCCCAGGGGCAGGGTGGTCCTACGAGCAGTACTTC. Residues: CASSPGAGWSYEQYF.

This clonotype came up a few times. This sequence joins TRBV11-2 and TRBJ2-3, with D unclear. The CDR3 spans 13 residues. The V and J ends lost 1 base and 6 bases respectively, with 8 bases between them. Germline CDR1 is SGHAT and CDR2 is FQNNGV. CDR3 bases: TGTGCCAGCAGCTTAGGAAGGGCGGATACGCAGTATTTT. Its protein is CASSLGRADTQYF.

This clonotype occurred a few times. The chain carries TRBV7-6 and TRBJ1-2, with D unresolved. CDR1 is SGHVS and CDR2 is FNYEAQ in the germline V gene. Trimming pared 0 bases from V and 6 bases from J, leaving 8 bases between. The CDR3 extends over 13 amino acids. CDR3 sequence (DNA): TGTGCCAGCAGCTTAGCGGGAGGAAATGGCTACACCTTC. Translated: CASSLAGGNGYTF.

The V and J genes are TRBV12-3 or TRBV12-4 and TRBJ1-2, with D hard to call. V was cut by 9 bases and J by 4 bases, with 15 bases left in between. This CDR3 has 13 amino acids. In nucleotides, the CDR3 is TGTGCCAGTAGCCCGGGCCTGATCTATGGCTACACCTTC. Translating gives CASSPGLIYGYTF.

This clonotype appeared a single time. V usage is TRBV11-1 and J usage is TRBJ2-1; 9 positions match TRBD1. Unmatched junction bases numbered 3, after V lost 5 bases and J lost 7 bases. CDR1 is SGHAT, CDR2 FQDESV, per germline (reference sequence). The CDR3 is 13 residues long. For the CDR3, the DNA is TGTGCCAGCAGCATGGACAGGGGAAATGAGCAGTTCTTC. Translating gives CASSMDRGNEQFF. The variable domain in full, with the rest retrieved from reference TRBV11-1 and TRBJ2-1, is EAEVAQSPRYKITEKSQAVAFWCDPISGHATLYWYRQILGQGPELLVQFQDESVVDDSQLPKDRFSAERLKGVDSTLKIQPAELGDSAMYLCASSMDRGNEQFFGPGTRLTVL.

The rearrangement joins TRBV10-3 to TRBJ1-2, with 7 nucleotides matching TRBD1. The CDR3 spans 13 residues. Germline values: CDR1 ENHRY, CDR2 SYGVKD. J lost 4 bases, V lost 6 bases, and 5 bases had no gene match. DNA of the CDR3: TGTGCCATCAGAGTCGACAGGGCCTATGGCTACACCTTC. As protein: CAIRVDRAYGYTF.

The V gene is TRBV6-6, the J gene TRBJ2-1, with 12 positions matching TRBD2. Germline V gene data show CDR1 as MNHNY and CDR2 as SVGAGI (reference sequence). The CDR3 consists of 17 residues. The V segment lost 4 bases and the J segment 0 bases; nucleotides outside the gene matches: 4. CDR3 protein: CASSLTSGGDSYNEQFF. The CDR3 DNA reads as TGTGCCAGCAGTTTGACTAGCGGGGGAGACTCCTACAATGAGCAGTTCTTC.

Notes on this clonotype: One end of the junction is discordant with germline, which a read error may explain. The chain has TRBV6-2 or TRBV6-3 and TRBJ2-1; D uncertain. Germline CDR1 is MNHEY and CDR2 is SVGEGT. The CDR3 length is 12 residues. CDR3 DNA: TGTGCCCGCAGCTCGGACGACAATGAGCAGTTCTTC. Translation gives CARSSDDNEQFF.

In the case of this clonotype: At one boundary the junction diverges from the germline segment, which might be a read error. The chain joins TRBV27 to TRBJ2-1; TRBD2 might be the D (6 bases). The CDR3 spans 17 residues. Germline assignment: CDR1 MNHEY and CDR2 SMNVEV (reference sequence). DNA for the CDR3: TGTGCCCGCAGTTTATCCACGTTCGGCGGGAACTACAATGAGCAGTTCTTC. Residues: CARSLSTFGGNYNEQFF.

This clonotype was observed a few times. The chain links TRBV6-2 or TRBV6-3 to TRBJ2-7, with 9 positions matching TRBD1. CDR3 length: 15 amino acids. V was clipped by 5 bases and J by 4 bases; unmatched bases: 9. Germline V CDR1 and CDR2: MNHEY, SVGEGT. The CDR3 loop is CASSPGTGYRYEQYF. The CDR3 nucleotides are TGTGCCAGCAGTCCCGGGACAGGGTATCGATACGAGCAGTACTTC.

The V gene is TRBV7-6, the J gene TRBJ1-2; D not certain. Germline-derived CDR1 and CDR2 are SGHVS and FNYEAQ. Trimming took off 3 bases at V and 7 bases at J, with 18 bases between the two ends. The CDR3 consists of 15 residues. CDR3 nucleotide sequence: TGTGCCAGCAGCTTGGTCGAATATGGCTCAACTGGCTACACCTTC. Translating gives CASSLVEYGSTGYTF.

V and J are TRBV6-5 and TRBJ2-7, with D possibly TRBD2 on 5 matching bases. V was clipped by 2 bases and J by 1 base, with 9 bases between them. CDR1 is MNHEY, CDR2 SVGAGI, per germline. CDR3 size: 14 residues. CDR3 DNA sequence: TGTGCCAGCAGTTACCGATCGGGGTCCTACGAGCAGTACTTC. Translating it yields CASSYRSGSYEQYF.